This T cell receptor beta chain originates from a study of technical replicates of blood from several donors. The repertoire was sequenced with immunoSEQ multiplex PCR; TCRdb's copy has only in-frame clones and lacks some. The repertoire holds approximately 87,000 clones, with approximately 94% as singletons. The CDR3 extends over 18 amino acids. The chain couples TRBV1 to TRBJ2-6; the table's TRBD1 call for D was not verified on the DNA. TRBV1 is deemed a pseudogene. Input material: T cells isolated from PBMCs. This TCR came from a human donor in good health. The CDR3, as DNA: TGCACCAGCAGCCAAGATAGGGGGACAGGGCCCTGGGCCAACGTCCTGACTTTC. As protein: CTSSQDRGTGPWANVLTF.